The entry below describes one T cell receptor beta chain. Its antigen remains unknown. These data are taken from a study of T-cell memory formation after mild COVID-19. General observations from the study: Cross-reactive memory apparently joined, as some responding clones appeared in pre-infection memory. CD4+ contracting clones were found mainly in CM and EM, and CD8+ ones in EMRA. Among clones peaking at day 37 in the second wave, SARS-CoV-2 specificity remained unconfirmed.

Libraries for TCRalpha and TCRbeta carried sample barcodes and unique molecular identifiers via 5'RACE. TCRdb redid the calling of the 5' RACE reads with MiXCR, one entry per CDR3 protein. The table lists 300,000 to 350,000 distinct CDR3 sequences, around 19% of them singletons. Trimming pared 9 bases from V and 2 bases from J, leaving 17 bases between. This CDR3 contains 14 residues. The V gene's germline CDR1 is MNHEY and CDR2 SVGEGT. The sample consisted of PBMCs or a T cell subset sorted from them (not recorded which). The sequence came from a man younger than 35 who had mild COVID-19 (a few samples of this study predate the infection). Cell type and time point are not known. V is TRBV6-2 or TRBV6-3 and J is TRBJ2-7, with D maybe TRBD1 (5 bases). The CDR3 sequence: CARPTRDRAYEQYF. CDR3 DNA: TGTGCCAGGCCGACCCGCGACAGAGCCTACGAGCAGTACTTC.